Listed here are 16 T cell receptor beta chains from one sample, sequenced in a study of regulatory T cells in long-lasting Graves disease. Noted time point: persistent/refractory GD, antithyroid drugs over 5 years with positive TRAb. The TCR library was prepared using RNA isolated from PBMCs. Libraries of TCR beta came from iRepertoire HTBI primers plus Arm-PCR of CDR3 regions. TCRdb re-analysed the multiplex PCR reads in MiXCR, keeping a single row per CDR3 protein. The sample yields fewer than 600,000 distinct CDR3 sequences, 22% seen once. The material was peripheral blood mononuclear cells (PBMCs), obtained when the disease was refractory, from a patient treated with antithyroid drugs. These receptors all come from a female donor with Graves disease.

The chain couples TRBV27 to TRBJ2-7, with TRBD2 as a possible D gene (6 bases). V was clipped by 8 bases and J by 7 bases, with 15 bases between them. The CDR3 loop spans 12 amino acids. Germline lookup yields CDR1 MNHEY and CDR2 SMNVEV (reference sequence). CDR3 DNA sequence: TGTGCCAGCCTAAACCGGGCGGGGGAGCAGTACTTC. Residues: CASLNRAGEQYF.

In its sample, this clonotype was seen a few times. The V and J genes are TRBV6-2 or TRBV6-3 and TRBJ1-5, with 7 bases fitting TRBD1. V gave up 7 bases and J gave up 7 bases; unmatched junction bases: 10. The V gene's germline CDR1 is MNHEY and CDR2 SVGEGT. This CDR3 spans 14 amino acids. The CDR3 loop reads CASNNDREEQPQHF. CDR3 DNA sequence: TGTGCCAGCAATAACGACAGGGAAGAACAGCCCCAGCATTTT.

Ten or more counts support this clonotype. V usage is TRBV6-1 and J usage is TRBJ2-6, with D perhaps assigned TRBD1 or TRBD2 (6 bases each). CDR3 length: 15 residues. From germline, CDR1 is MNHNS and CDR2 SASEGT. Trimming took off 6 bases at V and 3 bases at J, with 12 bases between the two ends. For the CDR3, the DNA is TGTGCCAGCAGCCTTGGGGGGCATGGGGCCAACGTCCTGACTTTC. Amino acids: CASSLGGHGANVLTF.

This clonotype was detected ten times or more. The chain links TRBV27 to TRBJ1-6; D might be TRBD1 (5 bases). The CDR3 has 14 residues. Germline V gene data show CDR1 as MNHEY and CDR2 as SMNVEV (reference sequence). Trimming stripped 4 bases from V and 5 bases from J, with 9 bases between. The CDR3 DNA reads TGTGCCAGCAGTTGGAGAGGGGATAATTCACCCCTCCACTTT. Encoded protein: CASSWRGDNSPLHF.

This clonotype was counted ten times or more. The V call is TRBV28, the J call TRBJ2-4, with D perhaps TRBD2 (5 bases). Trimming removed 6 bases from V and 1 base from J, with 10 bases in between. The CDR3 loop spans 14 amino acids. Germline V gene lookup returns CDR1 MDHEN and CDR2 SYDVKM. The CDR3 is CASRPRGAKNIQYF. The CDR3 region has the DNA TGTGCCAGCAGGCCACGAGGGGCCAAAAACATTCAGTACTTC. Combining the CDR3 with reference TRBV28 and TRBJ2-4 gives the whole variable domain DVKVTQSSRYLVKRTGEKVFLECVQDMDHENMFWYRQDPGLGLRLIYFSYDVKMKEKGDIPEGYSVSREKKERFSLILESASTNQTSMYLCASRPRGAKNIQYFGAGTRLSVL.

This clonotype came up many times. The V and J genes are TRBV2 and TRBJ2-2; D is tentatively TRBD1 or TRBD2 (6 bases each). Looked up from germline, CDR1 is SNHLY and CDR2 is FYNNEI. The CDR3 totals 13 residues. The V gene lost 7 bases and the J gene lost 6 bases, with 12 bases spanning the gap. CDR3 loop: CASMRDISGELFF. CDR3 DNA sequence: TGTGCCAGCATGCGGGACATTTCCGGGGAGCTGTTTTTT. Supplemented by reference TRBV2 and TRBJ2-2, the full variable domain reads EPEVTQTPSHQVTQMGQEVILRCVPISNHLYFYWYRQILGQKVEFLVSFYNNEISEKSEIFDDQFSVERPDGSNFTLKIRSTKLEDSAMYFCASMRDISGELFFGEGSRLTVL.

This clonotype was recorded once. This chain joins TRBV7-2 and TRBJ2-1; D gene uncertain. The ends were cut back, 5 bases at V and 4 bases at J, with 9 bases in the middle. The CDR3 loop spans 13 amino acids. Germline CDR1 and CDR2: SGHTA and FQGNSA. The CDR3 loop reads CASSHLVYNEQFF. In DNA, the CDR3 is TGTGCCAGCAGCCACCTAGTATACAATGAGCAGTTCTTC. The complete variable domain, with remaining parts taken from reference TRBV7-2 and TRBJ2-1, reads GAGVSQSPSNKVTEKGKDVELRCDPISGHTALYWYRQSLGQGLEFLIYFQGNSAPDKSGLPSDRFSAERTGGSVSTLTIQRTQQEDSAVYLCASSHLVYNEQFFGPGTRLTVL.

This clonotype was counted ten times or more. The chain has TRBV28 and TRBJ1-2; D not resolved. V shed 3 bases and J shed 2 bases, with 10 bases lying between them. This CDR3 region has 14 residues. Germline loops: CDR1 MDHEN, CDR2 SYDVKM. The CDR3 loop is CASSFDSGNYGYTF. Written as DNA, the CDR3 is TGTGCCAGCAGTTTTGACTCGGGAAACTATGGCTACACCTTC.

This clonotype was counted a few times. The V call is TRBV6-1, the J call TRBJ1-1; D not resolved. The CDR3 covers 13 residues. Germline V lookup: CDR1 MNHNS, CDR2 SASEGT. V dropped 7 bases and J dropped 8 bases, with 17 bases sitting between them. The CDR3 here is CASTMGHLTEAFF. The CDR3 DNA reads TGTGCCAGCACCATGGGCCACCTCACGGAAGCTTTCTTT.

In its sample, this clonotype was seen many times. J is TRBJ1-2 and V is TRBV28; D perhaps matches TRBD1 (5 bases). This CDR3 comprises 16 residues. The V gene's germline CDR1 is MDHEN and CDR2 SYDVKM. Trimming took 4 bases from V and 2 from J, leaving 17 bases between them. The CDR3 bases are TGTGCCAGCAGTTCCAACCGGGACGGCTCAAACTATGGCTACACCTTC. It is translated as CASSSNRDGSNYGYTF.

The chain couples TRBV24-1 to TRBJ2-7; the D gene is possibly TRBD1 (6 bases). Germline V lookup: CDR1 KGHDR, CDR2 SFDVKD. This CDR3 has 13 residues. V was pared by 3 bases and J by 2 bases, with 7 bases between. The CDR3 sequence: CATSDRDTYEQYF. CDR3 sequence (DNA): TGTGCCACCAGTGATCGGGACACCTACGAGCAGTACTTC.

Comments on this clonotype: One end of the junction does not line up with germline, which may come from a read error. The V and J genes are TRBV7-2 and TRBJ1-4, with 9 bases fitting TRBD1. The germline gives CDR1 SGHTA, CDR2 FQGNSA. This CDR3 has 15 residues. Here the CDR3 reads CVSSSPQGAGEKLFF. Written as DNA, the CDR3 is TGTGTCAGCAGCTCGCCACAGGGGGCGGGTGAAAAACTGTTTTTT.

Worth noting for this clonotype: This clone may be a read error of a much larger clone one base away. This chain links TRBV6-5 with TRBJ1-5, with TRBD1 as a possible D gene (5 bases). V dropped 4 bases and J dropped 4 bases, with 11 bases sitting between them. Germline V gives CDR1 MNHEY, CDR2 SVGAGI. The CDR3 covers 14 residues. The CDR3 nucleotides read TGTGCCAGCAGTTCGGCGGGGGAGAATCAGCCCCAGCATTTT. Its translation: CASSSAGENQPQHF.

The chain employs TRBV7-3 and TRBJ2-2; no clear D. With 5 bases removed from V and 0 bases from J, the gap between germline ends came to 7 bases. The germline V gene encodes CDR1 SGHTA and CDR2 FQGTGA. The CDR3 runs to 14 residues. CDR3 amino acids: CASSPPANTGELFF. As DNA, the CDR3 is TGTGCCAGCAGCCCACCAGCGAACACCGGGGAGCTGTTTTTT.

This clonotype was counted ten times or more. The rearrangement links TRBV12-3 or TRBV12-4 to TRBJ2-7; the match to TRBD1 covers 10 bases. The CDR3 loop spans 13 amino acids. Losses at the gene ends were 10 bases for V and 5 bases for J; bases not matched to a gene: 8. This CDR3 is CATRQGALDEQYF. Written as DNA, the CDR3 is TGTGCCACCAGACAGGGGGCTTTAGACGAGCAGTACTTC.

This clonotype was counted a few times. The chain has TRBV3-1 and TRBJ1-2, with no clear D. This CDR3 contains 14 residues. Germline V gene lookup returns CDR1 LGHDT and CDR2 YNNKEL (reference sequence). V was clipped by 3 bases and J by 8 bases, with 16 bases between them. The CDR3 is CASSHRTPEGGYTF. The CDR3, as DNA: TGTGCCAGCAGCCATCGGACCCCTGAGGGCGGCTACACCTTC.